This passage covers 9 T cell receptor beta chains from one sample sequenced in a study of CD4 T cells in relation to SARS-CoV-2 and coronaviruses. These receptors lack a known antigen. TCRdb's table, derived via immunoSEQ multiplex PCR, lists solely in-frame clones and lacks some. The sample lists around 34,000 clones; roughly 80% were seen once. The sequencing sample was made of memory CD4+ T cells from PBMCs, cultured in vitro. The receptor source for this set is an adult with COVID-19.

The CDR3 DNA reads TGCGCCAGCAGCAAGGGATTTACGGCGGTCTCCTACGAGCAGTACTTC. Its protein is CASSKGFTAVSYEQYF. The chain couples TRBV5-1 to TRBJ2-7; D is ambiguous. Trimming removed 4 bases from V and 0 bases from J, with 17 bases in between. Germline V gene sequence: CDR1 SGHRS, CDR2 YFSETQ. The CDR3 runs 16 residues.

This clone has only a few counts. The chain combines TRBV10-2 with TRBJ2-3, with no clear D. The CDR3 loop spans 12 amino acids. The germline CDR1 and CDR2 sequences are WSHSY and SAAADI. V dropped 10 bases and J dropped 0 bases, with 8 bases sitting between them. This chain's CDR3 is CATHHSTDTQYF. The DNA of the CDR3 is TGCGCCACTCACCACAGCACAGATACGCAGTATTTT.

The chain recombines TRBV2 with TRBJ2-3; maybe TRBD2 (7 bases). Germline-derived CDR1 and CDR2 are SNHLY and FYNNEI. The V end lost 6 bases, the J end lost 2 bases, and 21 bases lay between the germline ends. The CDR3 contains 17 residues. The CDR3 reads CASSQRGGGPITDTQYF. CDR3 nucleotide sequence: TGTGCCAGCAGCCAACGAGGGGGAGGGCCGATCACAGATACGCAGTATTTT.

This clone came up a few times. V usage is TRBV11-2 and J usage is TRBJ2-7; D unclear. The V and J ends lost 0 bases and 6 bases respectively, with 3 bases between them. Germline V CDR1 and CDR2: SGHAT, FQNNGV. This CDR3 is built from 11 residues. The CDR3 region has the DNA TGTGCCAGCAGCTTAGAGGGCGAGCAGTACTTC. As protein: CASSLEGEQYF.

Written as DNA, the CDR3 is TGTGCCAGCAGTTTATGGACTAGCGGGACCGGGGAGCTGTTTTTT. Translating it yields CASSLWTSGTGELFF. The V call is TRBV27, the J call TRBJ2-2; 11 bases are shared with TRBD2. The CDR3 runs 15 residues. After removal of 1 base from V and 5 bases from J, the junction contained 0 bases not matched to a gene. The V gene's germline CDR1 is MNHEY and CDR2 SMNVEV (reference sequence).

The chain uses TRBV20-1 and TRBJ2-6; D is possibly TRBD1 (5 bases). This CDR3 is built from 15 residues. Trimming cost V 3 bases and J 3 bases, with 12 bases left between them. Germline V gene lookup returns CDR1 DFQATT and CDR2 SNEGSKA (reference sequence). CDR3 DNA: TGCAGTGCTAGTCCAGGGATGAGTGGGGCCAACGTCCTGACTTTC. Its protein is CSASPGMSGANVLTF.

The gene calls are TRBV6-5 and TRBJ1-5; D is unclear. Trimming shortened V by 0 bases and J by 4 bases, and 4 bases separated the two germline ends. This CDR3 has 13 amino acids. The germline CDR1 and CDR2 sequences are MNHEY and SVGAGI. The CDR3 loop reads CASSYSFNQPQHF. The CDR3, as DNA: TGTGCCAGCAGTTACTCTTTTAATCAGCCCCAGCATTTT.

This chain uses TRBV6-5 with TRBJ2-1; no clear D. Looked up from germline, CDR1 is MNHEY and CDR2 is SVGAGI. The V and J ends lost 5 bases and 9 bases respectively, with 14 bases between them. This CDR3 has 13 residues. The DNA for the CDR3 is TGTGCCAGCAGTCAGGACGGTTGGGGTGAGCAGTTCTTC. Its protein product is CASSQDGWGEQFF.

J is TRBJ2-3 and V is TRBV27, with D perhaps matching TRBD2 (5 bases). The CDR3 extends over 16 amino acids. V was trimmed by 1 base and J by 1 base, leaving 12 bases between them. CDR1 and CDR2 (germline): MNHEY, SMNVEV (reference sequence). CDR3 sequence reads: CASSLLRLAGTDTQYF. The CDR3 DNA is TGTGCCAGCAGTTTATTGCGGCTAGCTGGCACAGATACGCAGTATTTT.